Listed below are T cell receptor beta chains from one sample, sequenced in a study of blood T cell repertoires in COVID-19. Produced via immunoSEQ multiplex PCR; TCRdb's table is partial and in-frame only. The sample lists about 300,000 clones, roughly 91% occurring once. The sample consisted of PBMCs or T cells enriched from blood (not recorded which). The receptors originated from a woman aged 45 to 65 who had been exposed to COVID-19. The CDR3 runs from the conserved cysteine through the conserved F or W. D genes are given only for firm matches. A clone size is listed for some rows: how often the clone was seen (once, few, many), or a class if it is expanded.

J	size	V	length	D	CDR3	DNA
TRBJ1-5	NA	TRBV19	17	NA	CASSSAPRGGRNQPQHF	TGTGCCAGTAGTTCTGCTCCCCGGGGCGGGAGGAATCAGCCCCAGCATTTT
TRBJ1-2	NA	TRBV2	15	NA	CASSGTYRVGYGYTF	TGTGCCAGCAGTGGGACTTACAGGGTTGGCTATGGCTACACCTTC
TRBJ1-2	NA	TRBV11-2	14	NA	CASSKDRSAYGYTF	TGTGCCAGCAGCAAAGACAGGAGCGCCTATGGCTACACCTTC
TRBJ1-4	NA	TRBV6-5	15	NA	CASSQRGVSNEKLFF	TGTGCCAGCAGCCAACGCGGGGTCTCTAATGAAAAACTGTTTTTT
TRBJ1-1	NA	TRBV2	16	NA	CASSGSLQGMVTEAFF	TGTGCCAGCAGTGGATCGCTACAGGGAATGGTAACTGAAGCTTTCTTT
TRBJ1-6	NA	TRBV7-6	15	TRBD1	CASSSKRQGTSPLHF	TGTGCCAGCAGCTCTAAGAGACAGGGAACTTCACCCCTCCACTTT
TRBJ2-3	once	TRBV5-6	16	NA	CASSSGGQQGTDTQYF	TGTGCCAGCAGCTCCGGGGGGCAACAGGGAACAGATACGCAGTATTTT
TRBJ2-1	NA	TRBV4-1	17	NA	CASSQDRSAGPGNEQFF	TGCGCCAGCAGCCAAGATCGAAGCGCGGGGCCTGGGAATGAGCAGTTCTTC
TRBJ2-3	NA	TRBV12-3/TRBV12-4	12	NA	CASSASRDTQYF	TGTGCCAGCAGTGCCTCCAGGGATACGCAGTATTTT
TRBJ1-2	NA	TRBV4-2	15	NA	CASSQATGQDYGYTF	TGTGCCAGCAGCCAAGCGACAGGTCAGGACTATGGCTACACCTTC
TRBJ1-4	few	TRBV27	14	NA	CASSFSRANEKLFF	TGTGCCAGCAGTTTTTCCAGGGCTAATGAAAAACTGTTTTTT
TRBJ2-5	NA	TRBV11-3	14	TRBD1	CASSGGTGTETQYF	TGTGCCAGCAGCGGTGGGACAGGGACGGAGACCCAGTACTTC
TRBJ2-1	NA	TRBV27	15	TRBD2	CASRGGGGTYNEQFF	TGTGCCAGCCGCGGGGGCGGGGGGACCTACAATGAGCAGTTCTTC
TRBJ1-5	NA	TRBV12-3/TRBV12-4	13	NA	CASSRSGGQPQHF	TGTGCCAGCAGTCGCTCCGGGGGTCAGCCCCAGCATTTT
TRBJ2-7	NA	TRBV11-2	15	TRBD1	CASSIRQGSSYEQYF	TGTGCCAGCAGCATTCGACAGGGTAGCTCCTACGAGCAGTACTTC
TRBJ1-5	NA	TRBV5-1	17	NA	CASSQPSPTGLHQPQHF	TGCGCCAGCAGCCAACCCAGCCCCACAGGGCTTCATCAGCCCCAGCATTTT
TRBJ2-2	NA	TRBV5-1	14	NA	CASSLDSLAGELFF	TGCGCCAGCAGCTTGGACAGTCTCGCCGGGGAGCTGTTTTTT
TRBJ1-4	NA	TRBV30	13	NA	CAWDDSGAGKLFF	TGTGCCTGGGATGACAGCGGGGCGGGGAAACTGTTTTTT
TRBJ2-6	NA	TRBV3-1/TRBV3-2	20	TRBD1	CASSPYPGQGRTSGANVLTF	TGTGCCAGCAGCCCTTACCCAGGACAGGGAAGAACCTCTGGGGCCAACGTCCTGACTTTC
TRBJ2-7	NA	TRBV19	13	NA	CASSIVQHYEQYF	TGTGCCAGTAGTATAGTACAGCATTACGAGCAGTACTTC
TRBJ1-1	NA	TRBV18	13	TRBD1	CASSHRDRTEAFF	TGTGCCAGCTCACACCGGGACAGAACTGAAGCTTTCTTT
TRBJ2-2	once	TRBV10-2	15	TRBD1	CASKRQGSDTGELFF	TGCGCCAGCAAACGACAGGGGTCGGACACCGGGGAGCTGTTTTTT
TRBJ2-3	few	TRBV4-1	14	NA	CASSLRRGADTQYF	TGCGCCAGCAGCCTTCGACGCGGTGCAGATACGCAGTATTTT
TRBJ1-1	once	TRBV5-1	16	NA	CASSPQTSSPNTEAFF	TGCGCCAGCAGCCCACAAACCTCAAGTCCGAACACTGAAGCTTTCTTT
TRBJ2-7	NA	TRBV4-1	16	TRBD2	CASSQENSGGVREQYF	TGCGCCAGCAGCCAAGAGAATAGCGGGGGGGTTCGAGAGCAGTACTTC
TRBJ1-1	once	TRBV21-1	18	NA	CASSPPTKTGLENTEAFF	TGTGCCAGCAGCCCCCCGACTAAAACGGGACTGGAGAACACTGAAGCTTTCTTT
TRBJ2-3	NA	TRBV18	16	TRBD2	CASSPSTSGTTDTQYF	TGTGCCAGCTCACCGTCGACTAGCGGGACCACAGATACGCAGTATTTT
TRBJ2-5	NA	TRBV2	14	TRBD2	CASSGGEIAGAQYF	TGTGCCAGCTCTGGCGGGGAGATTGCGGGGGCCCAGTACTTC
TRBJ1-2	NA	TRBV28	16	TRBD1	CASSFESTGGPYGYTF	TGTGCCAGCAGTTTTGAATCGACAGGGGGCCCCTATGGCTACACCTTC
TRBJ1-2	NA	TRBV2	14	NA	CASSDPPGIGGYTF	TGTGCCAGCAGTGACCCTCCGGGGATAGGGGGCTACACCTTC
TRBJ1-4	NA	TRBV29-1	16	NA	CSVEVPEDSYNEKLFF	TGCAGCGTTGAAGTCCCGGAGGACAGCTATAATGAAAAACTGTTTTTT
TRBJ2-2	NA	TRBV6-5	13	NA	CASRRQVTGELFF	TGTGCCAGCAGGCGTCAGGTCACCGGGGAGCTGTTTTTT
TRBJ1-1	NA	TRBV30	14	TRBD1	CAWSVGTGNTEAFF	TGTGCCTGGAGTGTAGGGACAGGGAACACTGAAGCTTTCTTT
TRBJ1-2	NA	TRBV3-1/TRBV3-2	16	NA	CASSQDLLQGTGGYTF	TGTGCCAGCAGCCAAGATTTGCTACAGGGCACTGGCGGCTACACCTTC
TRBJ1-2	once	TRBV6-5	15	TRBD1	CASSQYIQGAYGYTF	TGTGCCAGCAGTCAGTACATACAGGGGGCGTATGGCTACACCTTC
TRBJ1-3	NA	TRBV29-1	14	TRBD1	CSVKTGGVGNTIYF	TGCAGCGTAAAGACAGGGGGCGTTGGAAACACCATATATTTT
TRBJ1-6	NA	TRBV6-5	14	NA	CASRTSSYNSPLHF	TGTGCCAGCAGGACAAGCTCCTATAATTCACCCCTCCACTTT
TRBJ1-4	NA	TRBV4-1	17	TRBD1	CASSQDFRDRVGEKLFF	TGCGCCAGCAGCCAAGATTTTCGGGACAGGGTGGGTGAAAAACTGTTTTTT
TRBJ2-4	NA	TRBV28	16	NA	CASVPGLLGAKNIQYF	TGTGCCAGCGTCCCCGGACTTCTCGGTGCCAAAAACATTCAGTACTTC
TRBJ1-6	NA	TRBV7-6	15	NA	CASSFAGTYNSPLHF	TGTGCCAGCAGCTTTGCGGGCACCTATAATTCACCCCTCCACTTT
TRBJ1-6	NA	TRBV30	13	NA	CAWSPGENSPLHF	TGTGCCTGGAGCCCAGGGGAGAATTCACCCCTCCACTTT
TRBJ2-5	NA	TRBV12-3/TRBV12-4	12	NA	CASSWGRETQYF	TGTGCCAGCAGTTGGGGCAGGGAGACCCAGTACTTC
TRBJ1-1	NA	TRBV20-1	11	NA	CSARRQNEAFF	TGCAGTGCTAGGAGGCAGAATGAAGCTTTCTTT
TRBJ1-6	NA	TRBV28	14	NA	CASRVSGKHSPLHF	TGTGCCAGCAGGGTTTCCGGGAAACATTCACCCCTCCACTTT
TRBJ2-3	NA	TRBV10-3	14	NA	CAISDQGLTDTQYF	TGTGCCATCAGTGATCAGGGGCTCACAGATACGCAGTATTTT
TRBJ2-2	few	TRBV5-6	16	NA	CASSPLARSNTGELFF	TGTGCCAGCAGCCCCTTAGCCCGGTCGAACACCGGGGAGCTGTTTTTT
TRBJ2-3	NA	TRBV7-8	16	TRBD2	CASSALAGGRTDTQYF	TGTGCCAGCAGCGCCCTAGCGGGGGGCCGCACAGATACGCAGTATTTT